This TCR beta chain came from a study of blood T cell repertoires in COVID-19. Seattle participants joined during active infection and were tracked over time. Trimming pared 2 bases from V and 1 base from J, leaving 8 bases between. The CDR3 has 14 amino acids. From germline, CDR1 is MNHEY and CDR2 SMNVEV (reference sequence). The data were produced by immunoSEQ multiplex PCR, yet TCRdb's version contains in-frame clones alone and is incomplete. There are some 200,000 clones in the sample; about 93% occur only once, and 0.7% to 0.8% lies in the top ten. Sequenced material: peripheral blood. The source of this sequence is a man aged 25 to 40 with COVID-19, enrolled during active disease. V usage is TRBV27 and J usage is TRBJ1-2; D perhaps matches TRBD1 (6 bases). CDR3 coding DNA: TGTGCCAGCAGTTTAACAGGGAGTAACTATGGCTACACCTTC. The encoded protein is CASSLTGSNYGYTF.